This is a list of T cell receptor beta chains from one sample in a study of cytomegalovirus exposure and HLA in healthy donors. Some clones are missing from TCRdb's copy, which holds only in-frame ones; the method was immunoSEQ multiplex PCR. The table includes about 160,000 clones, about three quarters detected once. Specimen: PBMCs. The receptors were gathered from a woman in her thirties in good health and CMV-seronegative. Each CDR3 is given with its conserved first and last residue.

j_gene | v_gene | CDR3aa
TRBJ2-2 | TRBV5-4 | CASSATSGGAPGELFF
TRBJ1-4 | TRBV2 | CASSRDRGNEKLFF
TRBJ1-5 | TRBV18 | CASSPEGESYQPQHF
TRBJ2-1 | TRBV7-8 | CASSLSGTSGLNEQFF
TRBJ2-1 | TRBV19 | CASNPGLGSNEQFF
TRBJ1-1 | TRBV7-2 | CASSRAGGYTEAFF
TRBJ2-7 | TRBV30 | CAWSAGTGSKEYF
TRBJ1-6 | TRBV29-1 | CSVRSSVNSPLHF
TRBJ1-5 | TRBV27 | CASSFGTGNQPQHF
TRBJ2-2 | TRBV1 | CTSSQEDSFGELFF
TRBJ2-5 | TRBV11-2 | CASSGTQRETQYF
TRBJ2-3 | TRBV7-6 | CASSPRTSGGTDTQYF
TRBJ2-1 | TRBV7-8 | CASSWPELAGPYNEQFF
TRBJ1-1 | TRBV19 | CASSKWTGVNTEAFF
TRBJ2-5 | TRBV15 | CATSRGPGQRETQYF
TRBJ2-4 | TRBV2 | CASSSDRTLAKNIQYF
TRBJ1-1 | TRBV6-6 | CASIIPDKKEAFF
. | TRBV27 | CASSTQGVHEQYF
TRBJ1-1 | TRBV9 | CASSVAMGNTEAFF
TRBJ1-6 | TRBV12-5 | CASGLVTGLNSPLHF
TRBJ1-1 | TRBV7-2 | CASSVFGSTEAFF
TRBJ2-1 | TRBV7-3 | CASSFYSYNEQFF
TRBJ1-6 | TRBV28 | CASSPGQGLYNSPLHF
TRBJ2-1 | TRBV7-7 | CASSVQLRGGEQFF
TRBJ2-7 | TRBV27 | CASSSLGQGAYEQYF
TRBJ2-4 | TRBV6-5 | CASSYLGDRGDIQYF
TRBJ2-3 | TRBV7-9 | CASSRDRGLTDTQYF
TRBJ2-2 | TRBV28 | CASSLSGGDQSGELFF
TRBJ2-5 | TRBV9 | CASSVGTVQETQYF
TRBJ2-1 | TRBV2 | CASSVEAALNNEQFF
TRBJ2-7 | TRBV19 | CASSIAGTGVYEQYF
TRBJ2-2 | TRBV2 | CASSDQNTGELFF
TRBJ2-5 | TRBV14 | CASSLIRGSKTQYF
TRBJ1-2 | TRBV7-9 | CASSTNLDRVRYGYTF
TRBJ2-3 | TRBV29-1 | CSATSRLAAYTDTQYF
TRBJ1-2 | TRBV19 | CALQRQPGSYTF
TRBJ2-1 | TRBV7-3 | CASSPVGQGYNEQFF
TRBJ2-5 | TRBV7-9 | CASSLDNGKETQYF
TRBJ2-3 | TRBV6-5 | CASSYSSGSLTDTQYF
TRBJ1-5 | TRBV4-2 | CASSKTDQPQHF
TRBJ2-1 | TRBV4-3 | CASSSQRRTYNEQFF
TRBJ1-5 | TRBV4-3 | CASSLGAEGGQPQHF
TRBJ2-5 | TRBV19 | CASVATDQETQYF
TRBJ2-2 | TRBV10-3 | CAISGPSGGMAGELFF
TRBJ1-2 | TRBV7-8 | CASSSQTGVYGYTF
TRBJ2-5 | TRBV10-2 | CASRGGAIETQYF
TRBJ2-7 | TRBV7-2 | CASSLYLASGGHEQYF
TRBJ2-1 | TRBV5-6 | CASSRKSGTLYNEQFF
. | TRBV6-6 | CASSFSSYEQYF
TRBJ1-2 | TRBV2 | CASTRRGGEGGYTF
TRBJ1-5 | TRBV4-1 | CASSQASGNQPQHF
TRBJ1-2 | TRBV7-3 | CASSLQRTGHGYTF
TRBJ1-2 | TRBV6-5 | CASSYSSGGGYGYTF
TRBJ2-5 | TRBV7-2 | CASSLREETQYF
TRBJ2-1 | TRBV28 | CASRSEAHPYNEQFF
TRBJ2-6 | TRBV11-2 | CASRGGLASGANVLTF
TRBJ2-5 | TRBV7-2 | CASGGGETQYF
TRBJ1-3 | TRBV25-1 | CASSEFGTAYHSGNTIYF
TRBJ2-7 | TRBV28 | CAITGVTSYEQYF
TRBJ2-1 | TRBV7-9 | CASSTRRTGTVNEQFF